This TCR beta chain was documented in a study of blood T cell repertoires in COVID-19. Study-wide context: Samples of COVID-19 (acute and convalescent) were obtained from the United States, Italy and Spain. The analysed material was cDNA or gDNA that came from T cells, B-cell-depleted T cells, or PBMCs.

Germline lookup yields CDR1 KGHSH and CDR2 LQKENI. The trim removed 3 bases at V and 4 bases at J, leaving 6 bases unmatched. The CDR3 covers 16 residues. In the original workflow: Scientists estimated how many nucleated cells there were by amplifying reference gene primers. Only in-frame clones appear in the TCRdb table, and some are missing; sequencing was by immunoSEQ multiplex PCR. The V and J calls and clone size were taken over from that table, and D and trimming were inferred from the DNA. The sample lists about 20,000 clones; roughly nine tenths were seen once. The sample was peripheral blood. The sequence came from a human donor with active COVID-19. The donor label of this sample is uncertain. The gene calls are TRBV18 and TRBJ1-1; the match to TRBD1 covers 12 bases. The CDR3 reads CASSPGTGGVSTEAFF. As DNA, the CDR3 is TGTGCCAGCTCACCCGGGACAGGGGGCGTCAGCACTGAAGCTTTCTTT.